The 6 T cell receptor beta chains below come from one sample, sequenced in a study of blood T cell repertoires in COVID-19. Sequenced by immunoSEQ multiplex PCR; TCRdb stores in-frame clones only, minus some. The data show a few hundred thousand clones, roughly 83% seen once. The material sequenced was peripheral blood. The receptors were gathered from an elderly man with acute or convalescent COVID-19.

The chain links TRBV19 to TRBJ2-1; D gene ambiguous. Trimming stripped 3 bases from V and 3 bases from J, with 12 bases between. The CDR3 totals 15 residues. The germline CDR1 and CDR2 sequences are LNHDA and SQIVND (reference sequence). The DNA for the CDR3 is TGTGCCAGTAGTATCGAGGTAGCCCGCTACAATGAGCAGTTCTTC. This encodes CASSIEVARYNEQFF.

Turning to this clone: Within the sample, other DNA sequences also encode this same CDR3. The chain has TRBV28 and TRBJ1-4; D not resolved. The CDR3 sequence is 11 residues long. Trimming took off 4 bases at V and 8 bases at J, with 5 bases between the two ends. Germline V gives CDR1 MDHEN, CDR2 SYDVKM. CDR3 DNA sequence: TGTGCCAGCAGTTCCACAGAAAAACTGTTTTTT. Its translation is CASSSTEKLFF.

The rearrangement joins TRBV27 to TRBJ1-2; 8 bases agree with TRBD1. The CDR3 spans 13 residues. The germline V gene has CDR1 MNHEY and CDR2 SMNVEV (reference sequence). V lost 3 bases and J lost 8; bases outside the gene matches: 5. The CDR3, as DNA: TGTGCCAGCAGTTTCAGGGGGCAGCGGGGCTACACCTTC. It encodes CASSFRGQRGYTF.

This sequence joins TRBV28 and TRBJ2-7; TRBD2 matches 7 bases. Per the germline V gene, CDR1 is MDHEN and CDR2 is SYDVKM. V lost 6 bases to trimming and J lost 2 bases; unmatched junction nucleotides: 7. This CDR3 is 14 amino acids long. The CDR3 spells CASRLGRAPYEQYF. The CDR3 DNA sequence: TGTGCCAGCAGGCTAGGGAGGGCCCCCTACGAGCAGTACTTC. Full variable domain (outside the CDR3, taken from reference TRBV28 and TRBJ2-7): DVKVTQSSRYLVKRTGEKVFLECVQDMDHENMFWYRQDPGLGLRLIYFSYDVKMKEKGDIPEGYSVSREKKERFSLILESASTNQTSMYLCASRLGRAPYEQYFGPGTRLTVT.

The rearrangement links TRBV9 to TRBJ2-1; maybe TRBD1 (6 bases). Trimming removed 5 bases from V and 4 bases from J, with 16 bases in between. Germline lookup yields CDR1 SGDLS and CDR2 YYNGEE. This CDR3 has 15 amino acids. The CDR3 DNA reads as TGTGCCAGCAGTCCGACGACAGGAGCGTACAATGAGCAGTTCTTC. It codes for CASSPTTGAYNEQFF.

Here the CDR3 reads CATSDPVGQGAKTQYF. The CDR3 DNA follows: TGTGCCACCAGTGATCCCGTCGGACAGGGGGCTAAGACCCAGTACTTC. The chain joins TRBV24-1 to TRBJ2-5; the match to TRBD1 covers 11 bases. J was trimmed by 6 bases and V by 3 bases; bases with no gene match: 8. Germline-derived CDR1 and CDR2 are KGHDR and SFDVKD. This CDR3 has 16 amino acids.